This paragraph reports one TCR beta chain. This sample is part of a study of blood T cell repertoires in COVID-19. Authors' processing steps: Nucleated cell number was recorded as an estimate derived from reference gene primer amplification. Clones were sequenced by immunoSEQ multiplex PCR, and TCRdb holds only the in-frame ones, with some missing. That table furnishes V, J and clone size, whereas the DNA furnished D and trimming. The table has 250,000 to 300,000 clones, roughly 85% seen once; the top ten hold 5%. V dropped 2 bases and J dropped 1 base, with 18 bases sitting between them. CDR1 SGHTA and CDR2 FQGTGA come from the germline V gene. The CDR3 covers 18 residues.

The rearrangement joins TRBV7-3 to TRBJ2-4, with D perhaps matching TRBD1 (6 bases). The source of this sequence is a middle-aged man who had been exposed to COVID-19. Sequencing was done on a sample of PBMCs or T cells enriched from blood (not recorded which). CDR3 sequence: CASSLGPLGATAKNIQYF. The CDR3 coding sequence is TGTGCCAGCAGCTTAGGTCCCCTGGGGGCTACGGCCAAAAACATTCAGTACTTC.